This T cell receptor (beta chain) originates from a study of patients and donors after allogeneic stem cell transplantation. The V gene's germline CDR1 is MNHEY and CDR2 SVGAGI. Trimming stripped 1 base from V and 11 bases from J, with 6 bases between. The CDR3 spans 11 residues. TCRdb re-called the RT-PCR reads with MiXCR, one entry per CDR3 protein. The top ten clones hold 6% of a sample with 920,000 or so distinct CDR3 sequences, 15% to 20% of them seen once. The gene calls are TRBV6-5 and TRBJ2-1; no clear D gene. Sequenced: blood, either unsorted or a sorted T cell fraction (not recorded which). The receptor was derived from a human donor who was either an allogeneic HSCT recipient or a stem cell or donor lymphocyte infusion donor (not recorded which). It is not recorded whose cells these are; they may come from a transplant donor. CDR3 sequence (DNA): TGTGCCAGCAGTTACTACTATAAGCAGTTCTTC. Translating it yields CASSYYYKQFF.